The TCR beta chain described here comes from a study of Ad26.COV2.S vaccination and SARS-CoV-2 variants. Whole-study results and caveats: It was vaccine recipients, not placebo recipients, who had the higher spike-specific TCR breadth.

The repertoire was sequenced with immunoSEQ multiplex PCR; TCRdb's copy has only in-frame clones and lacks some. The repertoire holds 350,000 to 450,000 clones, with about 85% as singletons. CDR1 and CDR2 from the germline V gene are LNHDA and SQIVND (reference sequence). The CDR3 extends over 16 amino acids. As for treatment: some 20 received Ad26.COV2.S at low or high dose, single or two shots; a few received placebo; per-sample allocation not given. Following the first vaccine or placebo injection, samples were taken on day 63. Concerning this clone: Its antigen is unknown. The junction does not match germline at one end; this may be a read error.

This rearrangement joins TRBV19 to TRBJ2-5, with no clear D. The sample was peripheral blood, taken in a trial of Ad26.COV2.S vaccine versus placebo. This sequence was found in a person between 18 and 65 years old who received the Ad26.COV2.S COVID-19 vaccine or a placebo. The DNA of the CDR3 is TGTGCCAGTAGTATCGACGGTTGGCAACCAAGAGAGGCCCAGTACTTC. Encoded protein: CASSIDGWQPREAQYF.